This is a list of T cell receptor beta chains from one sample in a study of blood T cell repertoires in COVID-19. Assay: immunoSEQ multiplex PCR; the TCRdb copy retains only in-frame clones and omits some. The sample has around 220,000 clones, 65% to 85% seen once. Sequenced sample: peripheral blood. These receptor sequences come from an elderly woman with acute or convalescent COVID-19. Both conserved end residues are part of each CDR3. The D gene is left open where the match is weak. Clone size is not always given. Where it is, it says once, few, many or a class for expanded clones.

TRBV7-9	TRBJ1-1	NA	TRBD1	TGTGCCAGCAGCCCAACAGGGGGCGTTGTAACTGAAGCTTTCTTT	CASSPTGGVVTEAFF
TRBV19	TRBJ2-3	once	TRBD2	TGTGCCAGTCGAACCGCTCTAGGAGCGGGGACAGATACGCAGTATTTT	CASRTALGAGTDTQYF
TRBV5-4	TRBJ1-2	once	TRBD1	TGTGCCAGCAGCCAGGGACAGGGGAAGGGCTTTAGCTACACCTTC	CASSQGQGKGFSYTF
TRBV5-1	TRBJ1-2	NA	TRBD1	TGCGCCAGCAGCCCTTTGACAGGGTCGAACTATGGCTACACCTTC	CASSPLTGSNYGYTF
TRBV11-2	TRBJ1-1	few	NA	TGTGCCAGCAGCTTAGCAGGGAACACTGAAGCTTTCTTT	CASSLAGNTEAFF
TRBV18	TRBJ1-5	few	NA	TGTGCCAGCTCGAGTATGAGCAATCAGCCCCAGCATTTT	CASSSMSNQPQHF
TRBV19	TRBJ1-1	NA	NA	TGTGCCAGTAGGCCCTTGGCCGGGGACACTGAAGCTTTCTTT	CASRPLAGDTEAFF
TRBV6-5	TRBJ1-1	NA	TRBD1	TGTGCCAGCACCCGGACAGGGAACACTGAAGCTTTCTTT	CASTRTGNTEAFF
TRBV11-2	TRBJ1-4	NA	NA	TGTGCCAGCAGCCCGTCGTCCGGTCTTGTAGCCGAAAAACTGTTTTTT	CASSPSSGLVAEKLFF
TRBV3-1/TRBV3-2	TRBJ2-1	NA	TRBD2	TGTGCCAGCAGCCAAGACCTCTTCGGGGAGGGCCTAGGAGTCACCTACAATGAGCAGTTCTTC	CASSQDLFGEGLGVTYNEQFF
TRBV10-2	TRBJ2-5	NA	TRBD2	TGCGCCACCAAATTAGCGGGAAACCAAGAGACCCAGTACTTC	CATKLAGNQETQYF
TRBV7-2	TRBJ2-5	NA	TRBD2	TGTGCCAGCAGCAACCGACTAGCGGGGGTGGAGACCCAGTACTTC	CASSNRLAGVETQYF
TRBV7-2	TRBJ2-7	NA	NA	TGTGCCAGCAGCTTAGTCAGGGTGGGCTACGAGCAGTACTTC	CASSLVRVGYEQYF
TRBV29-1	TRBJ1-1	NA	NA	TGCAGCGTGGGGGCAGGGGAGGGCACTGAAGCTTTCTTT	CSVGAGEGTEAFF
TRBV4-2	TRBJ1-5	once	NA	TGTGCCAGCAGCCAAGATTGGCAGGGGCTCGGTCAGCCCCAGCATTTT	CASSQDWQGLGQPQHF
TRBV28	TRBJ1-4	NA	NA	TGTGCCAGCCAGTCAAATGAAAAACTGTTTTTT	CASQSNEKLFF
TRBV19	TRBJ1-5	NA	NA	TGTGCCAGTAGTGCCCGACAGGGCAATCAGCCCCAGCATTTT	CASSARQGNQPQHF
TRBV11-2	TRBJ1-4	few	NA	TGTGCCAGCAGTTCGAGAAAAACAGGAGTTAATGAAAAACTGTTTTTT	CASSSRKTGVNEKLFF
TRBV7-2	TRBJ2-1	few	TRBD2	TGTGCCAGCAGCGCGGGACTAGCGGGGCACAATGAGCAGTTCTTC	CASSAGLAGHNEQFF
TRBV6-5	TRBJ2-5	NA	NA	TGTGCCAGCAGTTACGATGCGCTGGAGACCCAGTACTTC	CASSYDALETQYF